What follows are 8 T cell receptor beta chains derived from one specimen sequenced in a study of blood T cell repertoires in COVID-19. Measured with immunoSEQ multiplex PCR; TCRdb has only the in-frame clones, and not every one. Altogether roughly 100,000 clones are present, 82% being singletons, with the ten largest covering around 4.8%. Sequencing was performed on peripheral blood. The receptors were gathered from a man in his 60s with acute or convalescent COVID-19.

J is TRBJ1-5 and V is TRBV7-3, with D unresolved. Germline lookup yields CDR1 SGHTA and CDR2 FQGTGA. V lost 1 base to trimming and J lost 2 bases, with 12 bases between them. The CDR3 loop spans 16 amino acids. DNA of the CDR3: TGTGCCAGCAGCTTAAACAGCCGAAAACGCAATCAGCCCCAGCATTTT. Its translation: CASSLNSRKRNQPQHF.

The V gene is TRBV7-2, the J gene TRBJ2-3, with 7 bases fitting TRBD2. CDR3 size: 17 residues. V trimming: 3 bases; J trimming: 3 bases; junction bases outside the gene matches: 12. Germline loops: CDR1 SGHTA, CDR2 FQGNSA. CDR3 sequence (DNA): TGTGCCAGCAGCTTGGGGTGGGGAGGGCCGAAGACAGATACGCAGTATTTT. As protein: CASSLGWGGPKTDTQYF.

The V and J genes are TRBV4-1 and TRBJ1-3; TRBD1 is a possible D gene (5 bases). V shed 1 base and J shed 0 bases, with 7 bases lying between them. Looked up from germline, CDR1 is MGHRA and CDR2 is YSYEKL. The CDR3 totals 15 residues. CDR3 DNA sequence: TGCGCCAGCAGCCAAGGGGGCTTCTCTGGAAACACCATATATTTT. The encoded protein is CASSQGGFSGNTIYF.

There are a few counts of this clone. CDR3 in amino acids: CASSSSPGQYNSPLHF. DNA of the CDR3: TGTGCCAGCAGCTCTTCCCCGGGACAGTATAATTCACCCCTCCACTTT. The chain couples TRBV7-9 to TRBJ1-6, with 7 positions matching TRBD1. Germline V gives CDR1 SEHNR, CDR2 FQNEAQ (reference sequence). The CDR3 is 16 amino acids. Germline trimming cut 4 bases from V and 4 bases from J; bases unmatched to any gene: 7.

CDR3 nucleotides: TGTGCCAGCAGCTTGAGTTCTACCTACGAGCAGTACTTC. Protein sequence: CASSLSSTYEQYF. J is TRBJ2-7 and V is TRBV7-6; no clear D gene. The V and J ends lost 3 bases and 2 bases respectively, with 8 bases between them. CDR1 SGHVS and CDR2 FNYEAQ come from the germline V gene. The CDR3 covers 13 residues.

The chain recombines TRBV5-8 with TRBJ1-2, with D unclear. V lost 0 bases, J lost 4 bases, and 10 bases lay in between. CDR3 size: 14 residues. Germline V lookup: CDR1 SGHTS, CDR2 YDEGEE. CDR3 residues: CASSLGRRGYGYTF. CDR3 in DNA: TGTGCCAGCAGCTTGGGACGACGGGGCTATGGCTACACCTTC.

The J gene is TRBJ1-1, the V gene TRBV7-9; 8 nucleotides line up with TRBD1. The CDR3 contains 14 residues. With 4 bases clipped from V and 5 bases from J, the junction kept 6 bases outside the gene matches. In germline, CDR1 is SEHNR, CDR2 FQNEAQ (reference sequence). The CDR3 region is CASSSRTGWTEAFF. The CDR3 DNA reads TGTGCCAGCAGCTCTCGGACAGGGTGGACTGAAGCTTTCTTT.

This chain uses TRBV18 with TRBJ2-2, with 7 bases that match TRBD1. V lost 8 bases to trimming and J lost 2 bases; unmatched junction nucleotides: 5. Looked up from germline, CDR1 is KGHSH and CDR2 is LQKENI. CDR3 length: 14 residues. CDR3 bases: TGTGCCAGCCGGGGACAGCTCAACACCGGGGAGCTGTTTTTT. This codes for CASRGQLNTGELFF.